The sequence of this T cell receptor (beta chain) was determined in a study of T cell responses to AZD1222 COVID-19 vaccine. The wider study: It was second doses at about 4 or about 12 weeks that were pooled.

Using immunoSEQ multiplex PCR, the repertoire was profiled, and TCRdb retains in-frame clones only, with some absent. The sample comprises about 99,000 clones, roughly 88% of which are singletons, and around 8.7% rests with the top ten. Deletions cut 7 bases from V and 1 base from J, with 7 bases between. Germline V gene lookup returns CDR1 MNHEY and CDR2 SVGAGI. The CDR3 consists of 12 residues. The sequencing here drew on peripheral blood, taken on day 0 of AZD1222 vaccination. The rearrangement uses TRBV6-5 and TRBJ1-1, with no clear D. This sequence was found in an adult in good health. CDR3 region: CASTGSNTEAFF. CDR3 nucleotides: TGTGCCAGCACAGGTTCGAACACTGAAGCTTTCTTT.